This entry is about one T cell receptor (beta chain). The antigen is undetermined. Generated by immunoSEQ multiplex PCR, the TCRdb table keeps only in-frame clones and is missing some. The sample yields roughly 56,000 clones, 65% to 80% seen once. The data are from a study of T cell clones after liver transplantation. About the study: Timepoints were pre-transplant, pre-withdrawal, and after withdrawal was completed or failed. Study results and caveats: In two subjects, few donor cells limited the measurable donor-reactive repertoire.

This CDR3 is built from 16 residues. The junction had 3 bases not matched to a gene; V was cut back by 0 bases and J by 0 bases. The germline V gene encodes CDR1 MNHEY and CDR2 SMNVEV (reference sequence). The material was CD4+ T cells from blood, obtained around 54 months after liver transplant. The V gene is TRBV27, the J gene TRBJ2-3; 7 positions match TRBD1. The sequence came from a human patient who received a liver transplant. A subset of T cells may come from the graft donor. The CDR3 sequence is CASSLSKGASTDTQYF. CDR3 nucleotide sequence: TGTGCCAGCAGTTTATCGAAGGGGGCCAGCACAGATACGCAGTATTTT.